The subject of this entry is one TCR beta chain. Looked up from germline, CDR1 is SGHAT and CDR2 is FQDESV (reference sequence). The ends were cut back, 5 bases at V and 4 bases at J, with 15 bases in the middle. The CDR3 contains 14 residues. TCRdb's table, derived via immunoSEQ multiplex PCR, lists solely in-frame clones and lacks some. Of some 150,000 clones in the sample, roughly 90% were seen once. The record originates from a study of blood T cell repertoires in COVID-19. The sequenced sample was PBMCs or T cells enriched from blood (not recorded which). This clonotype was obtained from a woman aged 25 to 39 with acute COVID-19. The gene calls are TRBV11-1 and TRBJ2-7; tentatively, D is TRBD2 (6 bases). The CDR3 loop is CASSAGLGEYEQYF. The CDR3 DNA reads TGTGCCAGCAGCGCGGGACTCGGAGAGTACGAGCAGTACTTC.